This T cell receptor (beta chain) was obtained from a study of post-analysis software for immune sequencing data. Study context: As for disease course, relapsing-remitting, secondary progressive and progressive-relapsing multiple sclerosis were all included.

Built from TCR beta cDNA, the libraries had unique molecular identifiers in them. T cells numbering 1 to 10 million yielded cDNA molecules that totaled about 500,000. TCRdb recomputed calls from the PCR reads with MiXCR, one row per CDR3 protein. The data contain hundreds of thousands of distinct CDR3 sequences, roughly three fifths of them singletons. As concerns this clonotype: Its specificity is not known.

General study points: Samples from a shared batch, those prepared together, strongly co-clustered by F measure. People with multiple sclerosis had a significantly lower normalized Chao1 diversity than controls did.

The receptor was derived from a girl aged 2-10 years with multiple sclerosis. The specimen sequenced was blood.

The CDR3: CATSRGEISDEQYF. The CDR3 nucleotides are TGTGCCACCAGCAGAGGGGAGATCAGCGACGAGCAGTACTTC. V and J are TRBV15 and TRBJ2-7, with TRBD2 as a possible D gene (5 bases). Deletions cut 1 base from V and 5 bases from J, with 12 bases between. Germline V CDR1 and CDR2: LNHNV, YYDKDF (reference sequence). The CDR3 totals 14 residues.